These 27 T cell receptor beta chains came from one sample sequenced in a study of blood T cell repertoires in COVID-19. Generated by immunoSEQ multiplex PCR, the TCRdb table keeps only in-frame clones and is missing some. Of approximately 98,000 clones in the sample, roughly 80% are singletons; the top ten hold approximately 11%. Sequenced: peripheral blood. Receptor source: a woman older than 75 with acute or convalescent COVID-19.

This chain connects TRBV5-6 to TRBJ1-2, with 8 bases identical to TRBD1. The CDR3 has 15 residues. The J segment lost 4 bases and the V segment lost 0 bases, leaving 5 bases of the junction unmatched. In germline, CDR1 is SGHDT, CDR2 YYEEEE. CDR3 protein: CASSLAGGSSYGYTF. The CDR3 DNA reads TGTGCCAGCAGCTTGGCAGGGGGCAGTAGCTATGGCTACACCTTC.

The gene calls are TRBV7-6 and TRBJ2-7, with 13 positions matching TRBD2. The ends lost 5 bases at V and 2 bases at J; junction bases unmatched: 3. CDR3 length: 15 residues. Per germline, CDR1 SGHVS and CDR2 FNYEAQ. The CDR3 protein is CASSRGTSGTYEQYV. The CDR3 DNA is TGTGCCAGCAGCCGAGGGACTAGCGGGACCTACGAGCAGTACGTC.

V gene TRBV9 combines with J gene TRBJ2-3; tentative D call: TRBD1 (7 bases). In germline, CDR1 is SGDLS, CDR2 YYNGEE. The CDR3 contains 14 residues. Trimming pared 2 bases from V and 1 base from J, leaving 8 bases between. This chain's CDR3 is CASSVRGGTDTQYF. The CDR3 bases are TGTGCCAGCAGCGTCAGGGGGGGCACAGATACGCAGTATTTT.

The rearrangement links TRBV4-3 to TRBJ1-2; tentative D call: TRBD1 (6 bases). Germline CDR1 and CDR2: LGHNA and YSLEER. This CDR3 has 16 amino acids. The V end was cut by 0 bases, the J end by 4 bases, with 15 bases between. The DNA of the CDR3 is TGCGCCAGCAGCCAAGAGGGGGCCGGGACGGCCTATGGCTACACCTTC. Translating it yields CASSQEGAGTAYGYTF.

This sequence joins TRBV3-1 (or the pseudogene TRBV3-2) and TRBJ2-7, with 14 bases identical to TRBD2. Unmatched junction bases numbered 2, after V lost 1 base and J lost 0 bases. Germline V lookup: CDR1 LGHDT, CDR2 YNNKEL (reference sequence). This CDR3 has 17 residues. This CDR3 reads CASSQGTSGGLSYEQYF. CDR3 DNA sequence: TGTGCCAGCAGCCAAGGGACTAGCGGGGGGCTCTCCTACGAGCAGTACTTC.

The chain carries TRBV27 and TRBJ2-5; 15 bases match TRBD2. The length of the CDR3 is 16 residues. V lost 5 bases, J lost 8 bases, and 9 bases stayed unmatched. From germline, CDR1 is MNHEY and CDR2 SMNVEV (reference sequence). The CDR3 region has the DNA TGTGCCAGCAGTCCCGGACTAGCGGGGGGGGAGGTCACCCAGTACTTC. Protein sequence: CASSPGLAGGEVTQYF.

This chain joins TRBV18 and TRBJ2-5; D is perhaps TRBD1 (6 bases). This CDR3 spans 14 amino acids. Per the germline V gene, CDR1 is KGHSH and CDR2 is LQKENI. With 5 bases removed from V and 2 bases from J, the gap between germline ends came to 12 bases. CDR3 amino acids: CASSTDRIQETQYF. The CDR3 DNA reads TGTGCCAGCTCAACCGACAGGATTCAAGAGACCCAGTACTTC. Supplemented by reference TRBV18 and TRBJ2-5, the full variable domain reads NAGVMQNPRHLVRRRGQEARLRCSPMKGHSHVYWYRQLPEEGLKFMVYLQKENIIDESGMPKERFSAEFPKEGPSILRIQQVVRGDSAAYFCASSTDRIQETQYFGPGTRLLVL.

V usage is TRBV7-9 and J usage is TRBJ1-1, with TRBD1 as a possible D gene (6 bases). The CDR3 extends over 14 amino acids. In germline, CDR1 is SEHNR, CDR2 FQNEAQ (reference sequence). V shed 4 bases and J shed 13 bases, with 22 bases lying between them. CDR3 in amino acids: CASSSKQGTFIRFF. The DNA of the CDR3 is TGTGCCAGCAGCTCGAAACAGGGAACTTTTATACGTTTCTTT. Drawing the rest from reference TRBV7-9 and TRBJ1-1, the complete variable domain is DTGVSQNPRHKITKRGQNVTFRCDPISEHNRLYWYRQTLGQGPEFLTYFQNEAQLEKSRLLSDRFSAERPKGSFSTLEIQRTEQGDSAMYLCASSSKQGTFIRFFGQGTRLTVV.

The chain uses TRBV10-3 and TRBJ2-1, with D perhaps TRBD1 (6 bases). The germline gives CDR1 ENHRY, CDR2 SYGVKD. The V and J ends lost 0 bases and 8 bases respectively, with 11 bases between them. This CDR3 spans 14 amino acids. In DNA, the CDR3 is TGTGCCATCAGTGAGTCTGGGGGCTTGGATGAGCAGTTCTTC. Its protein product is CAISESGGLDEQFF.

Only one count was recorded for this clone. The chain links TRBV23-1 to TRBJ1-2; TRBD1 agrees at 8 bases. TRBV23-1 is annotated as an ORF whose role is uncertain. V lost 6 bases to trimming and J lost 6 bases; unmatched junction nucleotides: 3. The CDR3 sequence is 12 residues long. This chain's CDR3 is CASRDRADGYTF. The CDR3 DNA reads TGCGCCAGCAGGGACAGGGCGGATGGCTACACCTTC.

J is TRBJ1-2 and V is TRBV28; D gene ambiguous. CDR3 length: 14 residues. Trimming removed 2 bases from V and 5 bases from J, with 12 bases in between. From germline, CDR1 is MDHEN and CDR2 SYDVKM. The DNA for the CDR3 is TGTGCCAGCAGTTTACTTAACGGTCGTTATGGCTACACCTTC. Amino acids: CASSLLNGRYGYTF.

The V gene is TRBV2, the J gene TRBJ2-5; the match to TRBD1 covers 8 bases. CDR1 is SNHLY, CDR2 FYNNEI, per germline. The CDR3 runs to 16 residues. The trim removed 4 bases at V and 1 base at J, leaving 8 bases unmatched. CDR3 amino acids: CASSVRTGTFQETQYF. CDR3 sequence (DNA): TGTGCCAGCAGTGTCCGGACAGGGACATTCCAAGAGACCCAGTACTTC.

This chain joins TRBV19 and TRBJ1-1; the D is unclear. V was clipped by 5 bases and J by 4 bases, with 11 bases between them. The germline gives CDR1 LNHDA, CDR2 SQIVND (reference sequence). The CDR3 spans 13 residues. The CDR3 nucleotides are TGTGCCAGTAGTCATCCGGGTATCACTGAAGCTTTCTTT. Encoded protein: CASSHPGITEAFF.

J is TRBJ2-5 and V is TRBV30; 13 bases are a match to TRBD2. The CDR3 is 15 residues long. J lost 2 bases, V lost 4 bases, and 4 bases had no gene match. Germline assignment: CDR1 GTSNPN and CDR2 SVGIG (reference sequence). For the CDR3, the DNA is TGTGCCTGGACGACTAGCGGGGGGCCTCAAGAGACCCAGTACTTC. Its translation: CAWTTSGGPQETQYF. Filled out from reference TRBV30 and TRBJ2-5, the complete variable domain reads SQTIHQWPATLVQPVGSPLSLECTVEGTSNPNLYWYRQAAGRGLQLLFYSVGIGQISSEVPQNLSASRPQDRQFILSSKKLLLSDSGFYLCAWTTSGGPQETQYFGPGTRLLVL.

CDR3 in DNA: TGTGCCAGCAGCCCCTCCAAAGGGGGGGGCAGAGAGCAGTTCTTC. Encoded protein: CASSPSKGGGREQFF. The genes are TRBV3-1 (or the pseudogene TRBV3-2) and TRBJ2-1, with D maybe TRBD2 (7 bases). Trimming left V 4 bases short and J 10 bases short, with 20 bases between. This CDR3 has 15 amino acids. Germline V gives CDR1 LGHDT, CDR2 YNNKEL (reference sequence).

CDR3 sequence: CASAGTGGTGELFF. Written as DNA, the CDR3 is TGTGCCAGCGCCGGGACAGGGGGCACCGGGGAGCTGTTTTTT. The J gene is TRBJ2-2, the V gene TRBV28; 11 bases map to TRBD1. The CDR3 covers 14 residues. Germline V lookup: CDR1 MDHEN, CDR2 SYDVKM. V shed 8 bases and J 4 bases; nucleotides not matched to a gene: 3.

Here the CDR3 reads CASSLGQGARSKLFF. CDR3 nucleotides: TGTGCCAGCAGTCTTGGACAGGGGGCGCGTAGTAAACTGTTTTTT. The chain couples TRBV6-5 to TRBJ1-4, with 11 bases lining up with TRBD1. Germline V gene sequence: CDR1 MNHEY, CDR2 SVGAGI. The CDR3 runs 15 residues. V lost 5 bases, J lost 11 bases, and 10 bases stayed unmatched.

This chain's CDR3 is CASSLDQGAGQPQHF. The CDR3 DNA reads TGTGCCAGCAGCTTAGACCAGGGGGCGGGTCAGCCCCAGCATTTT. The chain recombines TRBV7-6 with TRBJ1-5; 8 nucleotides match TRBD1. V trimming: 1 base; J trimming: 6 bases; junction bases outside the gene matches: 5. Germline CDR1 SGHVS, CDR2 FNYEAQ. This CDR3 is 15 amino acids long.

This chain connects TRBV4-3 to TRBJ1-2; 10 bases map to TRBD1. The CDR3 loop spans 14 amino acids. V dropped 3 bases and J dropped 6; count of bases not matched to a gene: 4. CDR1 and CDR2 (germline): LGHNA, YSLEER. In nucleotides, the CDR3 is TGCGCCAGCAGCCAGGGGACAGGGGAACATGGCTACACCTTC. Protein: CASSQGTGEHGYTF.

This clone was detected only a few times. The chain couples TRBV12-3 or TRBV12-4 to TRBJ1-5; D gene uncertain. The CDR3 has 11 residues. V was trimmed by 6 bases and J by 3 bases, leaving 3 bases between them. CDR3 sequence (DNA): TGTGCCAGCAGCAACAATCAGCCCCAGCATTTT. This gives the protein CASSNNQPQHF.

The chain carries TRBV6-2 or TRBV6-3 and TRBJ2-5, with 8 bases identical to TRBD2. Per germline, CDR1 MNHEY and CDR2 SVGEGT. The trim removed 2 bases at V and 1 base at J, leaving 6 bases unmatched. The CDR3 has 16 residues. CDR3 amino acids: CASSYGERGSQETQYF. The CDR3 DNA sequence: TGTGCCAGCAGTTACGGGGAGCGGGGGTCCCAAGAGACCCAGTACTTC.

This clone came up a few times. The gene calls are TRBV20-1 and TRBJ1-2, with TRBD1 as a possible D gene (5 bases). Trimming removed 6 bases from V and 5 bases from J, with 19 bases in between. The CDR3 covers 14 residues. Germline loops: CDR1 DFQATT, CDR2 SNEGSKA (reference sequence). The CDR3 DNA reads as TGCAGTGCCAGTACTCAGGGCTCAGGATATGGCTACACCTTC. It yields the protein CSASTQGSGYGYTF.

The genes are TRBV2 and TRBJ1-4, with TRBD1 identical over 9 bases. Germline V lookup: CDR1 SNHLY, CDR2 FYNNEI. V lost 2 bases to trimming and J lost 2 bases; unmatched junction nucleotides: 3. The CDR3 runs 16 residues. The CDR3 DNA follows: TGTGCCAGCAGTGAACAGGGACAGGGCACTAATGAAAAACTGTTTTTT. Its translation: CASSEQGQGTNEKLFF.

The chain joins TRBV10-3 to TRBJ2-4, with TRBD2 matching 7 bases. J lost 9 bases, V lost 0 bases, and 5 bases had no gene match. Germline CDR1 reads ENHRY; CDR2 reads SYGVKD. The CDR3 covers 14 residues. In nucleotides, the CDR3 is TGTGCCATCAGTGAGTCGGGTGGGGAGGGCATTCAGTACTTC. Amino acids: CAISESGGEGIQYF.

This clone was seen only a few times. This rearrangement joins TRBV27 to TRBJ2-2; 7 bases align to TRBD2. V shed 1 base and J 1 base; nucleotides not matched to a gene: 0. The CDR3 is 15 amino acids. Per germline, CDR1 MNHEY and CDR2 SMNVEV (reference sequence). CDR3 DNA: TGTGCCAGCAGTTTATGGGGGGGGAACACCGGGGAGCTGTTTTTT. This codes for CASSLWGGNTGELFF.

The gene calls are TRBV6-1 and TRBJ1-6; D is perhaps TRBD1 (5 bases). CDR1 and CDR2 (germline): MNHNS, SASEGT. Between the trimmed V and J ends, which lost 3 bases and 7 bases, there was a span of 19 bases. The CDR3 consists of 17 residues. As DNA, the CDR3 is TGTGCCAGCAGTGATCATAACCTACAGGTCTTCAATTCACCCCTCCACTTT. This gives the protein CASSDHNLQVFNSPLHF.

The rearrangement joins TRBV29-1 to TRBJ1-1; 7 nucleotides match TRBD1. This CDR3 is 13 amino acids long. Germline V gene lookup returns CDR1 SQVTM and CDR2 ANQGSEA. Unmatched junction bases numbered 5, after V lost 7 bases and J lost 0 bases. The CDR3 reads CSARGQLNTEAFF. CDR3 nucleotides: TGCAGCGCTAGGGGACAGCTGAACACTGAAGCTTTCTTT. Complete variable domain (other parts from reference TRBV29-1 and TRBJ1-1): SAVISQKPSRDICQRGTSLTIQCQVDSQVTMMFWYRQQPGQSLTLIATANQGSEATYESGFVIDKFPISRPNLTFSTLTVSNMSPEDSSIYLCSARGQLNTEAFFGQGTRLTVV.